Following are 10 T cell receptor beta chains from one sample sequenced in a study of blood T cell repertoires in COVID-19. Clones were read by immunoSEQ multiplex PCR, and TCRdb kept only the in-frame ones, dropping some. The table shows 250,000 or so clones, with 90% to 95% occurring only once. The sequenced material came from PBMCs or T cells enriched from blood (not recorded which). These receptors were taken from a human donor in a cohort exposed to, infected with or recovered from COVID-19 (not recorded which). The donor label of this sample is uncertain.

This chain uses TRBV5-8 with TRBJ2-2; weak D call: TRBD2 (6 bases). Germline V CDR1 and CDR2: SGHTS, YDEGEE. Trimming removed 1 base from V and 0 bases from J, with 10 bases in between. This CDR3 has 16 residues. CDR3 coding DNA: TGTGCCAGCAGCTTGCCGGGGGTAACGAACACCGGGGAGCTGTTTTTT. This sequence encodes CASSLPGVTNTGELFF.

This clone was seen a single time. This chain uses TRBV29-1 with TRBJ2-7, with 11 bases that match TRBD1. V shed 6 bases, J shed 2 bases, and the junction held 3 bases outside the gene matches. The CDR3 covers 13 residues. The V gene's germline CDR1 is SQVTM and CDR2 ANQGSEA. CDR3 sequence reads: CSVEGQGAYEQYF. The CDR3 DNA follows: TGCAGCGTGGAGGGACAGGGGGCCTACGAGCAGTACTTC.

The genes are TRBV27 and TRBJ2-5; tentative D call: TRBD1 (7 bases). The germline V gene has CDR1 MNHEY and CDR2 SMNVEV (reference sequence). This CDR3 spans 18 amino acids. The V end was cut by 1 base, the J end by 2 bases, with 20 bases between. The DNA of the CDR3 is TGTGCCAGCAGTTTATTGGCAGGGGGGTGGGGGCCGCAAGAGACCCAGTACTTC. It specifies CASSLLAGGWGPQETQYF.

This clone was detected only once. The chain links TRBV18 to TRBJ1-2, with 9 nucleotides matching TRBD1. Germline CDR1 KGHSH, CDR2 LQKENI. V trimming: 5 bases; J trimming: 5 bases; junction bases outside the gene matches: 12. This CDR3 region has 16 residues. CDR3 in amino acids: CASSTSGQGSGYGYTF. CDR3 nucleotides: TGTGCCAGCTCAACCTCCGGACAGGGGTCGGGGTATGGCTACACCTTC.

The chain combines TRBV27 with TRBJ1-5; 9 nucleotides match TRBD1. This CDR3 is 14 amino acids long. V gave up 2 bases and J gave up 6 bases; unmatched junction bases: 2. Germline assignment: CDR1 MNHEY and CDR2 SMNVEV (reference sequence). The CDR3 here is CASSLRQGVQPQHF. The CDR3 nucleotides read TGTGCCAGCAGTTTAAGACAGGGGGTTCAGCCCCAGCATTTT.

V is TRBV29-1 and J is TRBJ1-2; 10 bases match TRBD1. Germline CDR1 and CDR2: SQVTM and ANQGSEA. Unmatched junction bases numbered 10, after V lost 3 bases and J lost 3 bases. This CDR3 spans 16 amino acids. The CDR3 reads CSVDGRVGQGYYGYTF. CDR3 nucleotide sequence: TGCAGCGTTGATGGTAGGGTGGGACAGGGGTACTATGGCTACACCTTC.

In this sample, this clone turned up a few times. This CDR3 is CASSVEGHSRGTEAFF. The CDR3 nucleotides read TGTGCCAGCAGCGTAGAAGGGCACAGTCGGGGCACTGAAGCTTTCTTT. The chain recombines TRBV9 with TRBJ1-1, with no clear D. The CDR3 contains 16 residues. The V gene's germline CDR1 is SGDLS and CDR2 YYNGEE. The V end lost 0 bases, the J end lost 4 bases, and 16 bases lay between the germline ends. Supplemented by reference TRBV9 and TRBJ1-1, the full variable domain reads DSGVTQTPKHLITATGQRVTLRCSPRSGDLSVYWYQQSLDQGLQFLIQYYNGEERAKGNILERFSAQQFPDLHSELNLSSLELGDSALYFCASSVEGHSRGTEAFFGQGTRLTVV.

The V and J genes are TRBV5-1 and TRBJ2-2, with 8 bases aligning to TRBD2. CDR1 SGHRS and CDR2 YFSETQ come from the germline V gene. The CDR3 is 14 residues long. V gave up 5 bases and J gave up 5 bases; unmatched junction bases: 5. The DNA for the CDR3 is TGCGCCAGCAGTCGGCCTAGCGGGACCGGGGAGCTGTTTTTT. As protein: CASSRPSGTGELFF.

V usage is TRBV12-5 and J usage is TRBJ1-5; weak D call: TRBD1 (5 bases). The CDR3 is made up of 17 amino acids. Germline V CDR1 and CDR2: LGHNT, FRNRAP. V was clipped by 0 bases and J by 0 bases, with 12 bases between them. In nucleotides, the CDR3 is TGTGCTAGTGGTTTGGTATGGGGCGGAAATAGCAATCAGCCCCAGCATTTT. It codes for CASGLVWGGNSNQPQHF.

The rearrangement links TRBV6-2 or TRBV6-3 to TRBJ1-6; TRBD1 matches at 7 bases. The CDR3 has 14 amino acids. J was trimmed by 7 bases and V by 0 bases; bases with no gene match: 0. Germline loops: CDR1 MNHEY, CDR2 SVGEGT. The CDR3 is CASSYSTGNSPLHF. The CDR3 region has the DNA TGTGCCAGCAGTTACTCGACAGGGAATTCACCCCTCCACTTT.